This is a list of T cell receptor beta chains from one sample in a study of T-cell memory formation after mild COVID-19. Using its own MiXCR run on the 5' RACE reads, TCRdb lists one record per CDR3 protein. Of about half a million distinct CDR3 sequences detected, 15% to 20% appear once; the ten largest clones hold 9% to 15%. Sequencing input: PBMCs or a T cell subset sorted from them (not recorded which). The receptors stem from an adult woman who had mild COVID-19 (a few samples of this study predate the infection). Cell type and time point are not known. Each CDR3 is given with its conserved first and last residue. Each record gives: J gene, V gene, CDR3 protein.

TRBJ2-1,TRBV27,CASSSDPYNEQFF
TRBJ2-3,TRBV27,CASSPQSQISTDTQYF
TRBJ1-5,TRBV2,CASSGQGGSSLSNQPQHF
TRBJ2-1,TRBV15,CATSRAYGGSLEQFF
TRBJ1-2,TRBV19,CASSIGAGYTF
TRBJ1-1,TRBV5-1,CASSLGNTGNTEAFF
TRBJ1-5,TRBV5-1,CASSLEQGNQPQHF
TRBJ2-7,TRBV19,CASSHTGTGGAAEQYF
TRBJ2-3,TRBV7-9,CASSLSRSRPDTQYF
TRBJ2-2,TRBV5-1,CASSPGTSGGARTGELFF
TRBJ2-7,TRBV10-3,CATEGQGISQYF
TRBJ2-1,TRBV7-9,CASSLGGVSYNEQFF
TRBJ2-7,TRBV30,CAWSGTLGLVVYEQYF
TRBJ2-5,TRBV5-1,CASSPSLGTPIETQYF
TRBJ1-1,TRBV7-3,CASSSGQSMNTEAFF
TRBJ1-1,TRBV5-1,CASKLGQNTEAFF
TRBJ2-2,TRBV6-2/TRBV6-3,CASEWNTGELFF
TRBJ2-2,TRBV7-2,CASNLGVVNTGELFF
TRBJ2-5,TRBV7-9,CASSLETQYF
TRBJ1-1,TRBV6-6,CASSLGGPPHEAFF
TRBJ2-2,TRBV6-5,CASSNDRSNTGELFF
TRBJ2-1,TRBV7-8,CASSPPTGRNEQFF
TRBJ2-5,TRBV20-1,CSARAGLAQETQYF
TRBJ1-2,TRBV9,CASSVDGFQNYGYTF
TRBJ2-1,TRBV3-1,CASSQDRGLDNEQFF
TRBJ1-2,TRBV3-1,CASSQGGLANYGYTF
TRBJ1-1,TRBV24-1,CATRSPWGKAFF
TRBJ1-1,TRBV5-5,CASSLADRKARAFF
TRBJ2-5,TRBV7-8,CASSSWKEAEEETQYF
TRBJ1-1,TRBV19,CASSIRVEAFF
TRBJ1-3,TRBV2,CASSVRRVSGNTIYF
TRBJ1-2,TRBV7-9,CASTRTGGNYGYTF
TRBJ2-2,TRBV20-1,CSARYRFTGELFF
TRBJ2-1,TRBV24-1,CATSDFGGAYNEQFF
TRBJ2-5,TRBV7-9,CASSLSGQGAGETQYF
TRBJ2-5,TRBV24-1,CATSDLGNDQGTQYF
TRBJ2-7,TRBV13,CASSPSTGYGQYF
TRBJ2-1,TRBV7-9,CASSLGALAGGSYNEQFF
TRBJ2-5,TRBV2,CASAGGVQETQYF
TRBJ2-7,TRBV5-6,CASSVGQLLLTYEQYF